The subject of this entry is one T cell receptor beta chain. No antigen is known for it. These data originate in a study of T cell responses to AZD1222 COVID-19 vaccine. About the research overall: Doses given second, at about 4 or about 12 weeks, were pooled.

TCRdb's copy holds only in-frame clones and misses some; the assay was immunoSEQ multiplex PCR. Here the sample spans over 100,000 clones, more than 85% being singletons. The study's findings and limits: Donors, mostly white British, included more females; clonal diversity was possibly underestimated. Along spike, vaccine-associated CD4 TCRs were found throughout, with dominance at 160-218 and 743-854. Seropositive at baseline were only six AZD1222 recipients.

The clonotype was recovered from an adult in good health. The sample in question was peripheral blood, obtained on day 0 of AZD1222 vaccination.

The CDR3 DNA is TGCGCCAGCAGCACCTCTGGAAACACCATATATTTT. Protein product: CASSTSGNTIYF. This sequence joins TRBV5-1 and TRBJ1-3; D gene unclear. Germline CDR1 reads SGHRS; CDR2 reads YFSETQ. Trimming stripped 4 bases from V and 0 bases from J, with 2 bases between. The CDR3 has 12 residues.